This TCR beta chain was sequenced for a study of response to subunit inactivated influenza vaccine (dated by TCRdb to the late 2010s). Broadly, across the study: Deep quantitative T cell receptor repertoire profiling was used in the study to track responses to a trivalent subunit inactivated influenza vaccine. Results the study describes overall, beyond this receptor: The authors proposed that each seasonal influenza vaccination may bring in only a limited number of new T cells.

Library generation was performed with RT-PCR. Sequencing was performed on an Illumina HiSeq 2500. The public reads were reanalyzed by TCRdb: fastp trimming at Q25, MiXCR alignment, in-frame beta chains only. Rows matching on CDR3 protein sequence are summarized as one entry with the most common DNA and genes. For this sample the table gives over 750,000 distinct CDR3 sequences, of which 20% to 25% were detected only once. The top ten constitute about 10% of the sample. V is shortened by 0 bases, J by 6 bases, and the region joining them spans 15 bases. The germline V gene gives CDR1 as SGDLS and CDR2 as YYNGEE. The CDR3 holds 16 amino acids from the cysteine to the phenylalanine. The CDR3 DNA has 48 bases and is translated from base 1. Only one count was recorded for this clonotype. Its antigen is currently not known. Base qualities are not provided; no much larger clone lies one nucleotide away. One read yields weak evidence.

The chain links TRBV9 with TRBJ2-2, with TRBD2 perhaps the D gene, on 7 matching bases. This receptor was taken from a man in his forties or fifties who received an inactivated influenza vaccine. Donor details come from another sample of the same person, matched by shared clones. The sample was PBMCs from blood, taken roughly 5 days after vaccination. The CDR3 region reads CASSVAGGGTPGELFF. The bases are TGTGCCAGCAGCGTAGCCGGGGGAGGGACACCCGGGGAGCTGTTTTTT.